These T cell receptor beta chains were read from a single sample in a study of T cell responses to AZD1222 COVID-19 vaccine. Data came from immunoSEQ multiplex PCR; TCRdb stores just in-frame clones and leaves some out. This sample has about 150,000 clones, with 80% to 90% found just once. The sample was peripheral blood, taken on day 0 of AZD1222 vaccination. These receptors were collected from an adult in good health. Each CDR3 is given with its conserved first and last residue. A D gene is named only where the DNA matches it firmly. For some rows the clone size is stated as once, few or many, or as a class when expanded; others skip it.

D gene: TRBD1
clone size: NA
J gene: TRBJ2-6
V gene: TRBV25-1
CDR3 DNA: TGTGCCAGCAGTATGACAGGGGTTACTTCGGGGGCCAACGTCCTGACTTTC
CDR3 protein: CASSMTGVTSGANVLTF

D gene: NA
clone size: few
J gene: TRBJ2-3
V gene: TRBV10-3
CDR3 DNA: TGTGCCATCAGTGTGCGGACGGTGAAAGCTAGCACAGATACGCAGTATTTT
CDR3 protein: CAISVRTVKASTDTQYF

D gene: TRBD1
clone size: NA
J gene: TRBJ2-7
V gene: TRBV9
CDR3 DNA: TGTGCCAGCAGCGACAGGGACAGAACCTACGAGCAGTACTTC
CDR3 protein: CASSDRDRTYEQYF

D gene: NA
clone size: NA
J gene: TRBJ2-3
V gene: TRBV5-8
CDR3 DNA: TGTGCCAGCAGCTTGGCCCTGGCAGATACGCAGTATTTT
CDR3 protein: CASSLALADTQYF

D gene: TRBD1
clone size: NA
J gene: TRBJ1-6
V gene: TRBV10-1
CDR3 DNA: TGCGCCAGCTACTTGACCCCAGACAGGGAGAATTCACCCCTCCACTTT
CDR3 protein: CASYLTPDRENSPLHF

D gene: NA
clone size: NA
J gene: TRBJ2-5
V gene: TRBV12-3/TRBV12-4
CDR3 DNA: TGTGCCAGCAGTTTTTTCGTTGAGACCCAGTACTTC
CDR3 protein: CASSFFVETQYF

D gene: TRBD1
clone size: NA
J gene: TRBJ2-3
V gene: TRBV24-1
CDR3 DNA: TGTGCCACCAGTGATCCTCGGACAGGTCTCACGCAGTATTTT
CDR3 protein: CATSDPRTGLTQYF

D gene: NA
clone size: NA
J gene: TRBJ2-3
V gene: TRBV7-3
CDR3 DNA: TGTGCCAGCAGCTTACAGGGACTTTCGGTGGCAGATACGCAGTATTTT
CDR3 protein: CASSLQGLSVADTQYF

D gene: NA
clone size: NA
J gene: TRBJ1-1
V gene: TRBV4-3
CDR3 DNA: TGCGCCAGCAGCCAAGTCGTCGGGGCGGATGAAGCTTTCTTT
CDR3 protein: CASSQVVGADEAFF

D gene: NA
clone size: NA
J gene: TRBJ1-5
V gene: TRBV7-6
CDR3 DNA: TGTGCCAGCAGTCCGGACCCGCCAGCCCCCTTAAGCAATCAGCCCCAGCATTTT
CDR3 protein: CASSPDPPAPLSNQPQHF

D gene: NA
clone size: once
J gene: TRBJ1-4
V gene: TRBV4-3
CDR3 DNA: TGCGCCAGCAGCCAAGATAATTTGCCCGACGAAAAACTGTTTTTT
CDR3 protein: CASSQDNLPDEKLFF

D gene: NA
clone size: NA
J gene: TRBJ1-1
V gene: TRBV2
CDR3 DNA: TGTGCCAGCACCAATACTTACGGGGAGAACACTGAAGCTTTCTTT
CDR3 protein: CASTNTYGENTEAFF

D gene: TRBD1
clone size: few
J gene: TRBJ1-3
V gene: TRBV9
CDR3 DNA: TGTGCCAGCAGCGTAGGACAGGGGGTCGGAAACACCATATATTTT
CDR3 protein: CASSVGQGVGNTIYF

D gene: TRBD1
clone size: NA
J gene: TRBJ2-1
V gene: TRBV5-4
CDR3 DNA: TGTGCCAGCGTCCCGGGACAGGGGGCGTTGGGGGAGCAGTTCTTC
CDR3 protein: CASVPGQGALGEQFF

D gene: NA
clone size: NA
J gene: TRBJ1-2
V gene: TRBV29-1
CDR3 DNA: TGCAGCGTTGTGAGGACAGAATATGGCTACACCTTC
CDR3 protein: CSVVRTEYGYTF

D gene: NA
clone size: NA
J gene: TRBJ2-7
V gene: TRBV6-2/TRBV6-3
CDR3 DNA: TGTGCCAGCAGTTACGGGGACGTCGAGCAGTACTTC
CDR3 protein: CASSYGDVEQYF

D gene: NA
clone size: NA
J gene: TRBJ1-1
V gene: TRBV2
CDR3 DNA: TGTGCCAGCAGTGGGGAGACGCTAGCTTTCTTT
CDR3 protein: CASSGETLAFF

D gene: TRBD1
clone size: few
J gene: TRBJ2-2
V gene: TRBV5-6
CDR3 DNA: TGTGCCAGCAGCTTGGTTGGGTTAGGGGGCGCCGGCGGGGAGCTGTTTTTT
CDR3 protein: CASSLVGLGGAGGELFF

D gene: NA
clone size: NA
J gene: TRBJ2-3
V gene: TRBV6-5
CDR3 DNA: TGTGCCAGCAGTTACAGGCAGGGGGGGACAGATACGCAGTATTTT
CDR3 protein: CASSYRQGGTDTQYF

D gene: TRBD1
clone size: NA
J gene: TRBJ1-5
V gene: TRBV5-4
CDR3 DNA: TGTGCCAGCAGCTTGGGAGGGGGCGACCAGCCCCAGCATTTT
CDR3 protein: CASSLGGGDQPQHF

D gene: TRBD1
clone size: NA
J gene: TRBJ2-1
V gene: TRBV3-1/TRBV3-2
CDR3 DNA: TGTGCCAGCAGCCAAGGTAACAGGGGAAGCTCCTACAATGAGCAGTTCTTC
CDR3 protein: CASSQGNRGSSYNEQFF

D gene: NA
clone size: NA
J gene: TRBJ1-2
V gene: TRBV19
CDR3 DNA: TGTGCCAGTAGCCCGGGACACTCGCTTGCTAGCTATGGCTACACCTTC
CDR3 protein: CASSPGHSLASYGYTF

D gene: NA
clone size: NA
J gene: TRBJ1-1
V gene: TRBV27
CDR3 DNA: TGTGCCAGCAGTGCGCTGGGTCCGAACACTGAAGCTTTCTTT
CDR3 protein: CASSALGPNTEAFF

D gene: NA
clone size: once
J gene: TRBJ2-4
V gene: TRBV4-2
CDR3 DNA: TGTGCCAGCAGCCAAATCCTGGGGGAGTCCCCGAAAAACATTCAGTACTTC
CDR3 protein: CASSQILGESPKNIQYF

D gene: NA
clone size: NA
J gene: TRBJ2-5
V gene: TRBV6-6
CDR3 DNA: TGTGCCAGCAGGGGACGAGGGGTAGAGACCCAGTACTTC
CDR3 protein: CASRGRGVETQYF

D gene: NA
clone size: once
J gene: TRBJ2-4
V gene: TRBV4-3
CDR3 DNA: TGCGCCAGCAGCCAAGAGCCCGCCGAAAACATTCAGTACTTC
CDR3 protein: CASSQEPAENIQYF

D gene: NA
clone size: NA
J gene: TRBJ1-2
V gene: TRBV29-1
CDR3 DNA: TGCAGCGTTGACCCGCCGGGACGGCCTGGCTACACCTTC
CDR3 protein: CSVDPPGRPGYTF